A single sample is the source of the 10 T cell receptor beta chains below, sequenced in a study of cytomegalovirus exposure and HLA in healthy donors. PCR used 60 Vbeta primers and 13 Jbeta primers. The method was immunoSEQ multiplex PCR; TCRdb's version includes in-frame clones alone and lacks a portion of them. The table lists about 140,000 clones, approximately 91% of them singletons, with more than 0.5% in the top ten. Sequenced: PBMCs. These receptors were taken from a woman aged 40 to 50 in good health and CMV-seronegative.

This chain links TRBV6-5 with TRBJ1-5; a possible D gene is TRBD1 (6 bases). Germline V gene data show CDR1 as MNHEY and CDR2 as SVGAGI. V shed 6 bases and J shed 5 bases, with 14 bases lying between them. The CDR3 loop spans 14 amino acids. This chain's CDR3 is CASSHREGHQPQHF. The CDR3 region has the DNA TGTGCCAGCAGCCACAGGGAGGGCCATCAGCCCCAGCATTTT.

The chain is built from TRBV11-2 and TRBJ2-1; tentatively, D is TRBD2 (5 bases). The CDR3 length is 16 residues. Deletions cut 5 bases from V and 2 bases from J, with 16 bases between. CDR1 and CDR2 (germline): SGHAT, FQNNGV. The CDR3 reads CASSPLWRAAYNEQFF. The DNA of the CDR3 is TGTGCCAGCAGCCCCTTGTGGCGGGCCGCCTACAATGAGCAGTTCTTC.

V gene TRBV5-1 combines with J gene TRBJ2-5, with D possibly being TRBD1 (5 bases). The CDR3 spans 15 residues. V lost 3 bases and J 4 bases, leaving 16 bases between the germline ends. Germline loops: CDR1 SGHRS, CDR2 YFSETQ. In DNA, the CDR3 is TGCGCCAGCAGCTCGGACCTTCTAAGGGGAGAGACCCAGTACTTC. Protein product: CASSSDLLRGETQYF.

The J gene is TRBJ2-1, the V gene TRBV6-4; no clear D. The CDR3 loop spans 16 amino acids. Germline lookup yields CDR1 MRHNA and CDR2 SNTAGT. V was shortened by 4 bases and J by 2 bases, with 15 bases between the two germline ends. CDR3 residues: CASSAHVVAAYNEQFF. DNA for the CDR3: TGTGCCAGCAGTGCCCATGTGGTTGCAGCCTACAATGAGCAGTTCTTC.

In nucleotides, the CDR3 is TGCGCCAGCAGTGAGAGGGAATGGAGTAGCGGGAGGGCCTACGAGCAGTACTTC. Protein: CASSEREWSSGRAYEQYF. This rearrangement joins TRBV10-2 to TRBJ2-7, with 11 bases lining up with TRBD2. V trimming: 2 bases; J trimming: 2 bases; junction bases outside the gene matches: 11. This CDR3 has 18 amino acids. Germline lookup yields CDR1 WSHSY and CDR2 SAAADI.

The rearrangement uses TRBV7-9 and TRBJ2-2; the D gene is possibly TRBD1 (6 bases). Germline CDR1 and CDR2: SEHNR and FQNEAQ (reference sequence). V was trimmed by 5 bases and J by 1 base, leaving 8 bases between them. CDR3 length: 14 amino acids. The CDR3 loop is CASSLDRNTGELFF. DNA for the CDR3: TGTGCCAGCAGCCTGGACAGGAACACCGGGGAGCTGTTTTTT. The full variable domain, with the rest looked up from reference TRBV7-9 and TRBJ2-2, is DTGVSQNPRHKITKRGQNVTFRCDPISEHNRLYWYRQTLGQGPEFLTYFQNEAQLEKSRLLSDRFSAERPKGSFSTLEIQRTEQGDSAMYLCASSLDRNTGELFFGEGSRLTVL.

The chain combines TRBV6-6 with TRBJ1-2; tentative D call: TRBD1 (6 bases). V lost 10 bases and J 0 bases, leaving 15 bases between the germline ends. The CDR3 totals 14 residues. Per the germline V gene, CDR1 is MNHNY and CDR2 is SVGAGI (reference sequence). The CDR3 DNA reads TGTGCCACTCTCGGGACACCTTCTAACTATGGCTACACCTTC. As protein: CATLGTPSNYGYTF.

The chain combines TRBV11-3 with TRBJ2-3; tentative D call: TRBD1 (5 bases). This CDR3 is built from 13 residues. V gave up 2 bases and J gave up 8 bases, with 11 bases separating them. Germline loops: CDR1 SGHNT, CDR2 YENEEA. The CDR3 bases are TGTGCCAGCAGCTTAAGGGGAATACCTACGCAGTATTTT. Translation gives CASSLRGIPTQYF.

The rearrangement joins TRBV19 to TRBJ2-7; 9 bases align to TRBD2. There are 15 residues in the CDR3. Looked up from germline, CDR1 is LNHDA and CDR2 is SQIVND (reference sequence). Trimming removed 3 bases from V and 2 bases from J; junction bases left unmatched: 5. CDR3 region: CASSIGGRGTYEQYF. The CDR3 coding sequence is TGTGCCAGTAGTATTGGCGGGAGGGGGACCTACGAGCAGTACTTC.

The chain has TRBV13 and TRBJ2-3, with TRBD2 as a possible D gene (6 bases). Deletions cut 6 bases from V and 4 bases from J, with 23 bases between. Germline-derived CDR1 and CDR2 are PRHDT and FYEKMQ (reference sequence). There are 17 residues in the CDR3. CDR3 bases: TGTGCCAGCAGACAACGACTCGGCGGGGCTAGCGCAGATACGCAGTATTTT. It translates to CASRQRLGGASADTQYF.